This T cell receptor (beta chain) was found in a study of glioma-infiltrating T cells after dendritic cell vaccination. Study information: Autologous tumor lysate-pulsed dendritic cell vaccination was given between about 2003 and 2013.

The PCR used 60 V beta and 13 J beta primers. Produced via immunoSEQ multiplex PCR; TCRdb's table is partial and in-frame only. The data hold about 50,000 clones, with roughly 85% observed a single time. V was cut by 0 bases and J by 4 bases, with 15 bases left in between. Germline assignment: CDR1 SGHAT and CDR2 FQNNGV. The CDR3 sequence is 16 residues long. The TCR was taken from a human donor with glioblastoma. This specimen consisted of blood, obtained before dendritic cell vaccination. The J gene is TRBJ1-2, the V gene TRBV11-2; tentatively, D is TRBD1 (6 bases). CDR3 DNA: TGTGCCAGCAGCTTAGATCAGGGGACGGGACCCTATGGCTACACCTTC. Translation: CASSLDQGTGPYGYTF.